The 12 T cell receptor beta chains below all came from one sample that was sequenced in a study of T cell responses to AZD1222 COVID-19 vaccine. Method: immunoSEQ multiplex PCR; TCRdb's copy keeps in-frame clones and lacks some. In the table there are about 99,000 clones, about nine tenths of which are singletons. This specimen was peripheral blood, taken on day 0 of AZD1222 vaccination. The receptor source for this set is an adult in good health.

The genes are TRBV30 and TRBJ2-2; possibly TRBD1 for D (6 bases). CDR1 is GTSNPN, CDR2 SVGIG, per germline (reference sequence). The CDR3 has 12 amino acids. CDR3: CALRRGSGELFF. Here the CDR3 DNA reads TGTGCTCTCAGAAGGGGGAGCGGGGAGCTGTTTTTT.

The CDR3 coding sequence is TGTGCCAGCAGCTGGGACCCAGGGAACTCTGGGGCCAACGTCCTGACTTTC. Translated: CASSWDPGNSGANVLTF. J is TRBJ2-6 and V is TRBV5-5, with D possibly being TRBD1 or TRBD2 (5 bases each). The germline V gene encodes CDR1 SGHKS and CDR2 YYEKEE (reference sequence). Trimming cost V 3 bases and J 0 bases, with 13 bases left between them. This CDR3 is 17 amino acids long.

V gene TRBV30 combines with J gene TRBJ1-2, with D unresolved. The germline gives CDR1 GTSNPN, CDR2 SVGIG (reference sequence). V was pared by 0 bases and J by 3 bases, with 11 bases between. CDR3 length equals 14 residues. Here the CDR3 reads CAWSVLAAHYGYTF. CDR3 in DNA: TGTGCCTGGAGTGTACTCGCGGCCCACTATGGCTACACCTTC.

This clone was observed a single time. The J gene is TRBJ2-7, the V gene TRBV5-4, with D perhaps matching TRBD1 or TRBD2 (6 bases each). The germline gives CDR1 SGHNT, CDR2 YYREEE (reference sequence). Trimming stripped 5 bases from V and 5 bases from J, with 14 bases between. The CDR3 has 13 residues. This chain's CDR3 is CASSFLGGHEQYF. In nucleotides, the CDR3 is TGTGCCAGCAGTTTCCTGGGGGGCCACGAGCAGTACTTC.

This clone appeared once. The V and J genes are TRBV11-3 and TRBJ2-1; the D is unclear. Germline V gene data show CDR1 as SGHNT and CDR2 as YENEEA. The CDR3 totals 16 residues. Between the trimmed V and J ends, which lost 5 bases and 0 bases, there was a span of 14 bases. The CDR3 loop is CASSRNGYSSYNEQFF. The CDR3 coding sequence is TGTGCCAGCAGCCGGAACGGGTACAGCTCCTACAATGAGCAGTTCTTC.

The chain recombines TRBV9 with TRBJ2-3, with 9 bases aligning to TRBD1. The CDR3 has 16 residues. The V gene's germline CDR1 is SGDLS and CDR2 YYNGEE. Unmatched junction bases numbered 8, after V lost 4 bases and J lost 2 bases. The CDR3 loop is CASSPGTGSPTDTQYF. CDR3 bases: TGTGCCAGCAGCCCCGGGACAGGGAGTCCCACAGATACGCAGTATTTT.

This chain uses TRBV18 with TRBJ1-1; D is undetermined. This CDR3 contains 14 residues. CDR1 and CDR2 from the germline V gene are KGHSH and LQKENI. V lost 4 bases and J lost 2, with 11 bases in between. Written as DNA, the CDR3 is TGTGCCAGCTCACTTCAAGGCCCCAACACTGAAGCTTTCTTT. Its protein product is CASSLQGPNTEAFF.

The chain uses TRBV5-4 and TRBJ2-7; 7 nucleotides agree with TRBD2. CDR3 length: 17 residues. Germline V CDR1 and CDR2: SGHNT, YYREEE (reference sequence). The ends lost 5 bases at V and 0 bases at J; junction bases unmatched: 14. CDR3 protein: CASSPGGFLRGSYEQYF. Here the CDR3 DNA reads TGTGCCAGCAGTCCCGGGGGGTTCCTCCGGGGCTCCTACGAGCAGTACTTC.

This chain uses TRBV5-1 with TRBJ2-3; TRBD1 or TRBD2 may be the D gene (5 bases each). Trimming removed 0 bases from V and 4 bases from J, with 9 bases in between. This CDR3 has 14 amino acids. CDR1 is SGHRS and CDR2 is YFSETQ in the germline V gene. CDR3 in DNA: TGCGCCAGCAGCTTGGGGGGACGATCAGATACGCAGTATTTT. Encoded protein: CASSLGGRSDTQYF.

This chain connects TRBV19 to TRBJ2-7; 7 positions match TRBD2. This CDR3 has 16 residues. From germline, CDR1 is LNHDA and CDR2 SQIVND (reference sequence). Germline trimming cut 5 bases from V and 3 bases from J; bases unmatched to any gene: 13. CDR3 sequence (DNA): TGTGCCAGTAGTTCCAGACACGGGAGGCCTCTCTACGAGCAGTACTTC. It codes for CASSSRHGRPLYEQYF.

The V and J genes are TRBV4-1 and TRBJ1-5; 8 bases map to TRBD1. This CDR3 spans 16 amino acids. Germline CDR1 MGHRA, CDR2 YSYEKL. The ends lost 1 base at V and 0 bases at J; junction bases unmatched: 2. The CDR3 coding sequence is TGCGCCAGCAGCCAAGGGGACAGGATTAGCAATCAGCCCCAGCATTTT. Translating gives CASSQGDRISNQPQHF.

The chain carries TRBV27 and TRBJ2-1; tentatively, D is TRBD2 (6 bases). V was clipped by 8 bases and J by 9 bases, with 20 bases between them. CDR1 and CDR2 (germline): MNHEY, SMNVEV (reference sequence). CDR3 size: 14 residues. Written as DNA, the CDR3 is TGTGCCAGCTCCCCCGGGACTGGGGTAAGTGAGCAGTTCTTC. As protein: CASSPGTGVSEQFF.